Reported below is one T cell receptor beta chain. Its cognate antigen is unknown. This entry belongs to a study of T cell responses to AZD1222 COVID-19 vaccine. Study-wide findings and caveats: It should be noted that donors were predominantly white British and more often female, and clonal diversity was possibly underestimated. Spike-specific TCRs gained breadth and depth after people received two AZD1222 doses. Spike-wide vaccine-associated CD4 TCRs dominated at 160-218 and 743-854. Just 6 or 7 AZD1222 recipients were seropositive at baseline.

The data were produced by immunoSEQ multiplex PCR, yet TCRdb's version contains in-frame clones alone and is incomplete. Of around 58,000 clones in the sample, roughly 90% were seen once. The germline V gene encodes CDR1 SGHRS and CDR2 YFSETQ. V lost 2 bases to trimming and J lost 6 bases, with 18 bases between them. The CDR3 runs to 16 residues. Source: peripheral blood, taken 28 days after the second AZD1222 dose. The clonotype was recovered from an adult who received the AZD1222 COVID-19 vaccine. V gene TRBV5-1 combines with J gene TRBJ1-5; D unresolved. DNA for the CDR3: TGCGCCAGCAGCTTATCGGGCCACTCTCCGAGTCAGCCCCAGCATTTT. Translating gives CASSLSGHSPSQPQHF.